This T cell receptor beta chain was identified during a study of regulatory T cells in long-lasting Graves disease. Study-wide results and limits: Persistent-disease Graves' patients showed less TCR diversity than new cases.

V was trimmed by 2 bases and J by 3 bases, leaving 17 bases between them. Germline CDR1 reads SNHLY; CDR2 reads FYNNEI. The CDR3 sequence is 16 residues long. This clonotype came up many times. What it binds is unknown. Investigators prepared the TCR beta libraries by applying iRepertoire HTBI primers and Arm-PCR of CDR3 regions. Each CDR3 protein is one row after TCRdb ran MiXCR on the multiplex PCR reads. The sample carries approximately 300,000 distinct CDR3 sequences, about 18% recorded once. Time point here: newly diagnosed GD, antithyroid drugs for less than 3 months. Following extraction of RNA from PBMCs, that RNA was used to make the TCR library.

Specimen: peripheral blood mononuclear cells (PBMCs), collected at new diagnosis, from a patient treated with antithyroid drugs. This chain joins TRBV2 and TRBJ2-7; TRBD2 is a possible D gene (5 bases). The sequence was collected from a female donor with Graves disease. This CDR3 reads CASSEPARDGIYEQYF. CDR3 bases: TGTGCCAGCAGTGAACCAGCCCGGGATGGGATCTACGAGCAGTACTTC.